Below are 29 T cell receptor beta chains sequenced from a single sample in a study of shared clonotypes between healthy human individuals. Measured with immunoSEQ multiplex PCR; TCRdb has only the in-frame clones, and not every one. The repertoire holds approximately 740,000 clones, with roughly 70% as singletons. The specimen sequenced was memory CD4+ T cells sorted from blood. Indicated subset: CD45RA-negative fraction. Receptor source: a woman in her thirties in good health.

The CDR3 DNA is TGTGCCAGCAGTTTCCCGGGCGTCGAAGGCTACACCTTC. Encoded protein: CASSFPGVEGYTF. The rearrangement uses TRBV28 and TRBJ1-2, with D uncertain. The CDR3 sequence is 13 residues long. Per germline, CDR1 MDHEN and CDR2 SYDVKM. Trimming shortened V by 3 bases and J by 8 bases, and 13 bases separated the two germline ends.

The V gene is TRBV10-3, the J gene TRBJ2-7, with D unresolved. V was pared by 2 bases and J by 7 bases, with 15 bases between. Per germline, CDR1 ENHRY and CDR2 SYGVKD. The CDR3 is 14 amino acids. Here the CDR3 reads CAISEPDPPGEQYF. The CDR3 DNA reads TGTGCCATCAGTGAGCCGGACCCGCCCGGGGAGCAGTACTTC.

The rearrangement joins TRBV9 to TRBJ1-1, with TRBD1 matching 11 bases. Looked up from germline, CDR1 is SGDLS and CDR2 is YYNGEE. The CDR3 consists of 14 residues. The V and J ends lost 3 bases and 5 bases, in that order; junction bases with no gene match: 3. The CDR3 region is CASSAGTGGTEAFF. In nucleotides, the CDR3 is TGTGCCAGCAGCGCGGGGACAGGGGGTACTGAAGCTTTCTTT.

The rearrangement links TRBV15 to TRBJ2-4; the D gene is possibly TRBD1 (6 bases). V was trimmed by 0 bases and J by 4 bases, leaving 7 bases between them. CDR1 and CDR2 from the germline V gene are LNHNV and YYDKDF (reference sequence). The CDR3 length is 14 residues. CDR3 amino acids: CATSRDRGKNIQYF. For the CDR3, the DNA is TGTGCCACCAGCAGAGACAGGGGTAAAAACATTCAGTACTTC.

This chain connects TRBV1 to TRBJ2-7; the table's D gene call, TRBD2, was not cross checked with the DNA. TRBV1 is a documented pseudogene. This CDR3 spans 14 amino acids. Here the CDR3 reads CTSSRRGRSYEQYF. The CDR3 bases are TGCACCAGCAGCCGTCGCGGCCGATCCTACGAGCAGTACTTC.

This sequence joins TRBV30 and TRBJ2-5; D ambiguous. V was cut by 3 bases and J by 2 bases, with 10 bases left in between. The CDR3 has 13 residues. Germline lookup yields CDR1 GTSNPN and CDR2 SVGIG (reference sequence). The CDR3 is CAWRRSYQETQYF. CDR3 nucleotide sequence: TGTGCCTGGAGGAGGTCCTATCAAGAGACCCAGTACTTC.

This clone was detected a few times. The chain combines TRBV27 with TRBJ2-5; D is unclear. The CDR3 totals 14 residues. Germline V lookup: CDR1 MNHEY, CDR2 SMNVEV (reference sequence). V shed 5 bases and J shed 1 base, with 11 bases lying between them. Here the CDR3 DNA reads TGTGCCAGCAGTCCTTATACTGTCCAAGAGACCCAGTACTTC. Its translation is CASSPYTVQETQYF.

The rearrangement joins TRBV28 to TRBJ2-5, with TRBD1 identical over 7 bases. V dropped 6 bases and J dropped 1; count of bases not matched to a gene: 11. Per germline, CDR1 MDHEN and CDR2 SYDVKM. The CDR3 runs to 16 residues. The DNA of the CDR3 is TGTGCCAGCAGAACGGGGACAGCAAGGGCCCAAGAGACCCAGTACTTC. This codes for CASRTGTARAQETQYF.

The chain carries TRBV28 and TRBJ2-7; D may be TRBD1 (5 bases). CDR1 and CDR2 from the germline V gene are MDHEN and SYDVKM. Trimming pared 3 bases from V and 2 bases from J, leaving 17 bases between. The CDR3 loop spans 16 amino acids. This chain's CDR3 is CASSFTQGRGPYEQYF. The CDR3 coding sequence is TGTGCCAGCAGTTTTACGCAGGGAAGGGGCCCCTACGAGCAGTACTTC.

The genes are TRBV19 and TRBJ1-1; weak D call: TRBD1 (5 bases). The CDR3 consists of 17 residues. Looked up from germline, CDR1 is LNHDA and CDR2 is SQIVND (reference sequence). Trimming stripped 7 bases from V and 0 bases from J, with 21 bases between. For the CDR3, the DNA is TGTGCCAGTACCCTGAACGGGGGGGAGGTAATGAACACTGAAGCTTTCTTT. It is translated as CASTLNGGEVMNTEAFF.

The rearrangement uses TRBV5-8 and TRBJ2-5; tentatively, D is TRBD1 (6 bases). Germline V gene data show CDR1 as SGHTS and CDR2 as YDEGEE. The CDR3 totals 14 residues. The V and J ends lost 0 bases and 4 bases respectively, with 10 bases between them. The CDR3 region is CASSLVQGRETQYF. In nucleotides, the CDR3 is TGTGCCAGCAGCTTGGTCCAGGGGAGAGAGACCCAGTACTTC.

This chain connects TRBV4-1 to TRBJ1-5; no clear D gene. The V gene's germline CDR1 is MGHRA and CDR2 YSYEKL. The CDR3 is 14 residues long. Trimming took 1 base from V and 7 from J, leaving 11 bases between them. The DNA of the CDR3 is TGCGCCAGCAGCCAAGCGGAAAGACTACAGCCCCAGCATTTT. The encoded protein is CASSQAERLQPQHF.

Points on this clone: The same CDR3 can be traced to other DNA sequences in this sample. The J gene is TRBJ1-2, the V gene TRBV29-1; D is perhaps TRBD1 (5 bases). Germline V gene lookup returns CDR1 SQVTM and CDR2 ANQGSEA. With 6 bases removed from V and 6 bases from J, the gap between germline ends came to 5 bases. This CDR3 is 9 amino acids long. The CDR3 loop reads CSVGHGYTF. CDR3 DNA: TGCAGCGTGGGACATGGCTACACCTTC.

V gene TRBV5-1 combines with J gene TRBJ2-1; 8 bases map to TRBD2. There are 15 residues in the CDR3. Unmatched junction bases numbered 5, after V lost 2 bases and J lost 4 bases. The germline gives CDR1 SGHRS, CDR2 YFSETQ. The CDR3 region has the DNA TGCGCCAGCAGCTTAATAGCGGGGAATTACAATGAGCAGTTCTTC. Translated: CASSLIAGNYNEQFF.

This chain connects TRBV2 to TRBJ2-5; 8 bases are a match to TRBD1. V gave up 4 bases and J gave up 6 bases; unmatched junction bases: 7. Germline V gives CDR1 SNHLY, CDR2 FYNNEI. The CDR3 is 14 amino acids. The CDR3 sequence is CASSGLSGGQTQYF. The CDR3 region has the DNA TGTGCCAGCAGTGGTTTGTCAGGGGGCCAGACCCAGTACTTC. The full variable domain, with the rest looked up from reference TRBV2 and TRBJ2-5, is EPEVTQTPSHQVTQMGQEVILRCVPISNHLYFYWYRQILGQKVEFLVSFYNNEISEKSEIFDDQFSVERPDGSNFTLKIRSTKLEDSAMYFCASSGLSGGQTQYFGPGTRLLVL.

The rearrangement links TRBV7-9 to TRBJ2-1, with D perhaps TRBD2 (6 bases). The CDR3 has 17 amino acids. Per the germline V gene, CDR1 is SEHNR and CDR2 is FQNEAQ (reference sequence). Trimming shortened V by 1 base and J by 6 bases, and 19 bases separated the two germline ends. The CDR3 sequence: CASSLVVGSGPGNEQFF. CDR3 DNA sequence: TGTGCCAGCAGCTTAGTAGTAGGTAGCGGCCCTGGCAATGAGCAGTTCTTC.

V is TRBV11-3 and J is TRBJ2-1; 12 bases align to TRBD2. CDR3 length: 18 residues. Germline V gives CDR1 SGHNT, CDR2 YENEEA. Trimming took 4 bases from V and 8 from J; bases not matched to a gene: 15. The CDR3 protein is CASSSRTSGIGSSDEQFF. Written as DNA, the CDR3 is TGTGCCAGCAGCTCTCGGACTAGCGGGATCGGGAGTAGCGATGAGCAGTTCTTC.

V usage is TRBV27 and J usage is TRBJ2-1; D is ambiguous. The CDR3 is made up of 14 amino acids. The germline gives CDR1 MNHEY, CDR2 SMNVEV (reference sequence). The V end lost 2 bases, the J end lost 5 bases, and 10 bases lay between the germline ends. The CDR3 loop is CASSLVWLNNEQFF. DNA for the CDR3: TGTGCCAGCAGTTTAGTGTGGCTGAACAATGAGCAGTTCTTC.

J is TRBJ2-6 and V is TRBV6-5; TRBD1 matches at 7 bases. The CDR3 sequence is 15 residues long. Germline V gene data show CDR1 as MNHEY and CDR2 as SVGAGI. V was pared by 6 bases and J by 3 bases, with 5 bases of the junction left unmatched. Here the CDR3 reads CASRQGSHGANVLTF. The CDR3 DNA reads TGTGCCAGCAGACAGGGGAGTCATGGGGCCAACGTCCTGACTTTC.

In this sample, this clone turned up once. The rearrangement links TRBV4-1 to TRBJ1-5, with 7 bases matching TRBD1. The CDR3 consists of 14 residues. V lost 4 bases and J lost 7; bases outside the gene matches: 7. Germline V CDR1 and CDR2: MGHRA, YSYEKL. This chain's CDR3 is CASSRGQVGQPQHF. Here the CDR3 DNA reads TGCGCCAGCAGCCGCGGACAGGTAGGGCAGCCCCAGCATTTT.

As to this clone: This sample also contains other DNA sequences that code for the same CDR3. CDR3 residues: CASSPRQDGYTF. For the CDR3, the DNA is TGTGCCAGCTCACCCCGACAGGATGGCTACACCTTC. The genes are TRBV18 and TRBJ1-2; TRBD1 might be the D (6 bases). V was shortened by 3 bases and J by 6 bases, with 8 bases between the two germline ends. Germline V gene lookup returns CDR1 KGHSH and CDR2 LQKENI. The CDR3 is 12 residues long. Full variable domain (remainder filled in from reference TRBV18 and TRBJ1-2): NAGVMQNPRHLVRRRGQEARLRCSPMKGHSHVYWYRQLPEEGLKFMVYLQKENIIDESGMPKERFSAEFPKEGPSILRIQQVVRGDSAAYFCASSPRQDGYTFGSGTRLTVV.

This rearrangement joins TRBV5-1 to TRBJ1-1; the match to TRBD1 covers 7 bases. The CDR3 has 16 amino acids. CDR1 and CDR2 from the germline V gene are SGHRS and YFSETQ. V shed 5 bases and J 0 bases; nucleotides not matched to a gene: 10. DNA for the CDR3: TGCGCCAGCAGATCGCCTTACAGGGGAATGAACACTGAAGCTTTCTTT. It encodes CASRSPYRGMNTEAFF.

The CDR3 DNA follows: TGCAGCGTTGGTTCGACTAGCGGGAGGACCTACGAGCAGTACTTC. Amino acids: CSVGSTSGRTYEQYF. The chain carries TRBV29-1 and TRBJ2-7, with 13 bases aligning to TRBD2. Germline V lookup: CDR1 SQVTM, CDR2 ANQGSEA. V shed 4 bases, J shed 2 bases, and the junction held 5 bases outside the gene matches. This CDR3 has 15 residues.

About this clone itself: A much larger clone lies one base from this, so it may be a read error. The identical CDR3 is also encoded by other nucleotide sequences in the sample. This chain connects TRBV18 to TRBJ2-3; D not resolved. Trimming cost V 2 bases and J 2 bases, with 2 bases left between them. Germline CDR1 reads KGHSH; CDR2 reads LQKENI. The CDR3 spans 12 residues. Here the CDR3 DNA reads TGTGCCAGCTCACCAGACACAGATACGCAGTATTTT. It translates to CASSPDTDTQYF.

The chain employs TRBV15 and TRBJ2-7, with TRBD1 identical over 7 bases. V dropped 0 bases and J dropped 3; count of bases not matched to a gene: 8. Germline assignment: CDR1 LNHNV and CDR2 YYDKDF (reference sequence). The CDR3 runs to 16 residues. Written as DNA, the CDR3 is TGTGCCACCAGCAGAGAGTCCGGCCGGGACAGCTACGAGCAGTACTTC. Residues: CATSRESGRDSYEQYF.

V gene TRBV6-1 combines with J gene TRBJ1-5; a possible D gene is TRBD1 (6 bases). Trimming shortened V by 7 bases and J by 6 bases, and 13 bases separated the two germline ends. CDR3 size: 13 residues. The germline gives CDR1 MNHNS, CDR2 SASEGT. This CDR3 is CASIRGFGQPQHF. The CDR3 DNA reads TGTGCCAGCATCAGGGGCTTCGGTCAGCCCCAGCATTTT.

This clone has a handful of counts. The rearrangement links TRBV6-1 to TRBJ1-2, with TRBD1 identical over 9 bases. The CDR3 consists of 14 residues. V lost 1 base and J lost 6; bases outside the gene matches: 3. Germline V CDR1 and CDR2: MNHNS, SASEGT. This CDR3 reads CASSEGQGVDGYTF. In DNA, the CDR3 is TGTGCCAGCAGTGAAGGACAGGGGGTGGATGGCTACACCTTC.

The chain uses TRBV19 and TRBJ2-7; D is uncertain. CDR1 and CDR2 from the germline V gene are LNHDA and SQIVND (reference sequence). The CDR3 length is 15 residues. Trimming took off 5 bases at V and 2 bases at J, with 16 bases between the two ends. The CDR3 bases are TGTGCCAGTAGTGCCTATGGTGACTTAGCCTACGAGCAGTACTTC. Its protein is CASSAYGDLAYEQYF.

The genes are TRBV30 and TRBJ1-4; 7 bases agree with TRBD1. With 2 bases clipped from V and 5 bases from J, the junction kept 5 bases outside the gene matches. This CDR3 has 14 amino acids. Germline CDR1 and CDR2: GTSNPN and SVGIG (reference sequence). The CDR3 nucleotides read TGTGCCTGGAGTCGGGACAGCAGAAATGAAAAACTGTTTTTT. This encodes CAWSRDSRNEKLFF.